This T cell receptor beta chain was identified during a study of blood T cell repertoires in COVID-19. Study summary: T cells, B-cell-depleted T cells, or PBMCs supplied cDNA or gDNA.

Germline lookup yields CDR1 SGDLS and CDR2 YYNGEE. The CDR3 contains 15 residues. The J segment lost 2 bases and the V segment lost 6 bases, leaving 5 bases of the junction unmatched. As handled by the study authors: Amplification with reference gene primers provided the estimates of nucleated cell counts. Assay used: immunoSEQ multiplex PCR; TCRdb lists only in-frame clones, some missing. From that table come the V and J calls and clone size; the DNA was used to work out D and trimming. In the table there are tens of thousands of clones, approximately 90% of which are singletons. This sequence originates from a male donor with acute or convalescent COVID-19. This sequence joins TRBV9 and TRBJ2-3; 11 bases match TRBD2. Input material: peripheral blood. The CDR3 loop reads CASTLAGGHTDTQYF. For the CDR3, the DNA is TGTGCCAGCACCCTAGCGGGGGGTCACACAGATACGCAGTATTTT.